Shown below are 20 T cell receptor beta chains from a single sample sequenced in a study of OX40 agonist ivuxolimab in advanced cancers. The protocol was immunoSEQ multiplex PCR, while the TCRdb copy is restricted to in-frame clones and leaves out a portion. The sample holds about 73,000 clones, 80% to 90% seen once. The material sequenced was CD4+ or CD8+ T cells sorted from blood, taken in a trial of the OX40 agonist ivuxolimab. These receptors all stem from an adult with an advanced solid tumor such as melanoma, head and neck, liver or kidney cancer.

The chain employs TRBV27 and TRBJ1-1; possibly TRBD1 for D (5 bases). The germline V and J ends were trimmed by 5 bases and 4 bases, with 8 bases remaining between them. Per the germline V gene, CDR1 is MNHEY and CDR2 is SMNVEV (reference sequence). This CDR3 has 12 amino acids. CDR3 bases: TGTGCCAGCAGTACGCAGGGCACTGAAGCTTTCTTT. This gives the protein CASSTQGTEAFF.

The chain recombines TRBV13 with TRBJ2-1, with D tentatively TRBD2 (6 bases). Trimming cost V 1 base and J 10 bases, with 11 bases left between them. CDR1 and CDR2 from the germline V gene are PRHDT and FYEKMQ (reference sequence). This CDR3 has 13 amino acids. CDR3 residues: CASSLAGSGEQFF. CDR3 nucleotides: TGTGCCAGCAGCTTAGCCGGGAGTGGGGAGCAGTTCTTC.

This chain uses TRBV4-1 with TRBJ2-1; D unresolved. Between the trimmed V and J ends, which lost 1 base and 0 bases, there was a span of 10 bases. The CDR3 runs 16 residues. Germline V gene sequence: CDR1 MGHRA, CDR2 YSYEKL. CDR3 region: CASSQVGPSSYNEQFF. In nucleotides, the CDR3 is TGCGCCAGCAGCCAAGTTGGCCCTAGCTCCTACAATGAGCAGTTCTTC.

This clone has just a few counts. This chain connects TRBV6-1 to TRBJ2-7; D may be TRBD2 (6 bases). The CDR3 length is 15 residues. Germline V gives CDR1 MNHNS, CDR2 SASEGT. Trimming left V 0 bases short and J 2 bases short, with 11 bases between. The CDR3 DNA follows: TGTGCCAGCAGTGAAGCAGGCGGGAACACCTACGAGCAGTACTTC. This translates into CASSEAGGNTYEQYF.

This rearrangement joins TRBV5-1 to TRBJ1-3; no definite D call. Trimming removed 0 bases at V and 0 bases at J, with 16 bases between. From germline, CDR1 is SGHRS and CDR2 YFSETQ. The CDR3 is made up of 18 amino acids. CDR3 in DNA: TGCGCCAGCAGCTTGGTCTCTTCCTCGATGCGCTCTGGAAACACCATATATTTT. This sequence encodes CASSLVSSSMRSGNTIYF.

The rearrangement uses TRBV29-1 and TRBJ2-7, with a tentative D call TRBD2 (6 bases). The germline CDR1 and CDR2 sequences are SQVTM and ANQGSEA. This CDR3 has 12 residues. The CDR3 reads CSVLEGLYEQYF. The CDR3 DNA follows: TGCAGTGTTTTGGAGGGGCTCTACGAGCAGTACTTC.

V and J are TRBV28 and TRBJ1-1; 7 positions agree with TRBD1. This CDR3 is built from 15 residues. The V gene's germline CDR1 is MDHEN and CDR2 SYDVKM. V lost 7 bases, J lost 3 bases, and 11 bases stayed unmatched. CDR3 amino acids: CASKFGNRGDTEAFF. CDR3 bases: TGTGCCAGCAAATTCGGGAACAGGGGAGACACTGAAGCTTTCTTT. The whole variable domain, remainder taken from reference TRBV28 and TRBJ1-1, is DVKVTQSSRYLVKRTGEKVFLECVQDMDHENMFWYRQDPGLGLRLIYFSYDVKMKEKGDIPEGYSVSREKKERFSLILESASTNQTSMYLCASKFGNRGDTEAFFGQGTRLTVV.

This chain joins TRBV29-1 and TRBJ1-1; no definite D call. Trimming took 5 bases from V and 11 from J, leaving 6 bases between them. Germline V lookup: CDR1 SQVTM, CDR2 ANQGSEA. The CDR3 totals 8 residues. CDR3 in amino acids: CSVSHAFF. CDR3 coding DNA: TGCAGCGTTTCACACGCTTTCTTT.

J is TRBJ1-4 and V is TRBV6-5, with D uncertain. The CDR3 covers 14 residues. Looked up from germline, CDR1 is MNHEY and CDR2 is SVGAGI. Trimming took off 2 bases at V and 7 bases at J, with 11 bases between the two ends. As DNA, the CDR3 is TGTGCCAGCAGTTACGACGCGGGGATTGAAAAACTGTTTTTT. Its translation is CASSYDAGIEKLFF.

The chain has TRBV9 and TRBJ2-1; no reliable D call. Trimming removed 0 bases at V and 2 bases at J, with 9 bases between. The CDR3 sequence is 15 residues long. Germline CDR1 and CDR2: SGDLS and YYNGEE. This chain's CDR3 is CASSVALTTYNEQFF. The CDR3 nucleotides are TGTGCCAGCAGCGTAGCTTTAACTACCTACAATGAGCAGTTCTTC.

The chain links TRBV19 to TRBJ2-1; 13 bases line up with TRBD2. J gave up 10 bases and V 7 bases, and 10 bases lay outside the gene matches. This CDR3 is 15 amino acids long. Germline values: CDR1 LNHDA, CDR2 SQIVND (reference sequence). In DNA, the CDR3 is TGTGCCAGTAAATGGGGACTAGCGGGATTCAGCGAGCAGTTCTTC. Translated, it gives CASKWGLAGFSEQFF. Supplemented by reference TRBV19 and TRBJ2-1, the full variable domain reads DGGITQSPKYLFRKEGQNVTLSCEQNLNHDAMYWYRQDPGQGLRLIYYSQIVNDFQKGDIAEGYSVSREKKESFPLTVTSAQKNPTAFYLCASKWGLAGFSEQFFGPGTRLTVL.

This clone was seen a few times. V gene TRBV30 combines with J gene TRBJ1-6; D is undetermined. The CDR3 totals 13 residues. Trimming cost V 0 bases and J 10 bases, with 10 bases left between them. Germline-derived CDR1 and CDR2 are GTSNPN and SVGIG (reference sequence). CDR3 region: CAWSVDARSPLHF. The CDR3 DNA follows: TGTGCCTGGAGTGTGGACGCCAGATCACCCCTCCACTTT.

The chain uses TRBV30 and TRBJ1-5, with D unclear. This CDR3 region has 12 residues. CDR1 GTSNPN and CDR2 SVGIG come from the germline V gene (reference sequence). V lost 5 bases, J lost 7 bases, and 12 bases lay in between. CDR3 sequence: CAWRKGNQPQHF. DNA for the CDR3: TGTGCCTGGCGTAAGGGAAACCAGCCCCAGCATTTT.

CDR3 amino acids: CASSPRLARNTGELFF. Written as DNA, the CDR3 is TGTGCCAGCAGCCCGCGACTAGCGAGGAACACCGGGGAGCTGTTTTTT. The rearrangement joins TRBV11-3 to TRBJ2-2, with 8 bases fitting TRBD2. This CDR3 contains 16 residues. Germline V gene sequence: CDR1 SGHNT, CDR2 YENEEA. The junction had 6 bases not matched to a gene; V was cut back by 5 bases and J by 1 base.

CDR3: CASSTGTGGTGELFF. The CDR3 nucleotides are TGTGCCAGCAGTACCGGGACAGGGGGGACCGGGGAGCTGTTTTTT. This chain uses TRBV6-5 with TRBJ2-2; 11 nucleotides line up with TRBD1. The junction had 4 bases not matched to a gene; V was cut back by 5 bases and J by 5 bases. CDR1 and CDR2 from the germline V gene are MNHEY and SVGAGI. This CDR3 comprises 15 residues.

J is TRBJ2-3 and V is TRBV5-1, with D uncertain. The CDR3 length is 14 residues. The V end was cut by 0 bases, the J end by 2 bases, with 7 bases between. Germline V gene data show CDR1 as SGHRS and CDR2 as YFSETQ. The CDR3, as DNA: TGCGCCAGCAGCTTGGAGCGAAACACAGATACGCAGTATTTT. Its protein product is CASSLERNTDTQYF. Looking up the rest from reference TRBV5-1 and TRBJ2-3 gives the full variable domain: KAGVTQTPRYLIKTRGQQVTLSCSPISGHRSVSWYQQTPGQGLQFLFEYFSETQRNKGNFPGRFSGRQFSNSRSEMNVSTLELGDSALYLCASSLERNTDTQYFGPGTRLTVL.

This sequence joins TRBV27 and TRBJ2-7, with TRBD1 identical over 8 bases. The CDR3 is made up of 16 amino acids. Germline V gene sequence: CDR1 MNHEY, CDR2 SMNVEV (reference sequence). Trimming at V came to 0 bases and at J to 5 bases, leaving 9 bases not matched to a gene. This CDR3 reads CASSLSIGDRSHEQYF. CDR3 sequence (DNA): TGTGCCAGCAGTTTATCGATTGGGGACAGGTCGCACGAGCAGTACTTC.

This clone was detected a few times. One end of the junction varies from germline; a read error may be responsible. The chain combines TRBV7-9 with TRBJ1-2; D might be TRBD1 (5 bases). Germline loops: CDR1 SEHNR, CDR2 FQNEAQ (reference sequence). The CDR3 spans 11 residues. CDR3 DNA: TGTGCCAGCATGGGGGGTTTCGTTGAGGCGTTC. Translating gives CASMGGFVEAF.

This clone appeared a single time. V usage is TRBV7-8 and J usage is TRBJ2-7; 9 nucleotides line up with TRBD1. V was clipped by 6 bases and J by 3 bases; unmatched bases: 6. The germline V gene has CDR1 SGHVS and CDR2 FQNEAQ. There are 14 residues in the CDR3. CDR3 sequence: CASSWGQGNYEQYF. The CDR3 DNA reads as TGTGCCAGCAGTTGGGGACAGGGAAACTACGAGCAGTACTTC. The full variable domain, completed using reference TRBV7-8 and TRBJ2-7, is GAGVSQSPRYKVAKRGQDVALRCDPISGHVSLFWYQQALGQGPEFLTYFQNEAQLDKSGLPSDRFFAERPEGSVSTLKIQRTQQEDSAVYLCASSWGQGNYEQYFGPGTRLTVT.

The chain couples TRBV7-3 to TRBJ2-5; 9 nucleotides match TRBD2. The CDR3 runs 20 residues. V was clipped by 2 bases and J by 4 bases; unmatched bases: 20. Germline V gene sequence: CDR1 SGHTA, CDR2 FQGTGA. The CDR3, as DNA: TGTGCCAGCAGCTTAGAGAGACTAGCGGAGACGTACCTCTGTCGAGAGACCCAGTACTTC. Translating gives CASSLERLAETYLCRETQYF. Full variable domain (remainder filled in from reference TRBV7-3 and TRBJ2-5): GAGVSQTPSNKVTEKGKYVELRCDPISGHTALYWYRQSLGQGPEFLIYFQGTGAADDSGLPNDRFFAVRPEGSVSTLKIQRTERGDSAVYLCASSLERLAETYLCRETQYFGPGTRLLVL.